This T cell receptor beta chain was sequenced in a study of T-cell reconstitution after alpha-beta-depleted transplantation in children (dated by TCRdb to between 2015 and 2016). Study-wide context: Using TCR repertoire profiling, the study followed T-cell immune reconstitution in a quantitative way in children after TCRalphabeta/CD19-depleted allogeneic hematopoietic cell transplantation.

The library was prepared using PCR. Sequencing was performed on an Illumina HiSeq 2500. To normalize quantification of the TCRbeta repertoire, the TCR libraries were built with molecular barcoding that relied on unique molecular identifiers. TCRdb redid the processing of the public reads, applying fastp at Q25 and MiXCR, and retained in-frame beta chains. Rows with one shared CDR3 protein collapse into an entry with the most common genes and DNA. The sample includes about 360,000 distinct CDR3 sequences, with roughly 13% observed a single time. The ten largest clones capture about 4.5% of the sample. Via the germline V gene (reference sequence), CDR1 is MNHEY and CDR2 SMNVEV. The trim is 5 bases for V and 7 bases for J, with a gap of 18 bases between the germline ends. The CDR3 measures 16 amino acids from cysteine to phenylalanine. The retained sequence is limited to the CDR3, 48 bases, with the frame set at the first base.

Concerning this clonotype itself: The antigen it recognizes is unknown. The sample holds no much larger clone one base away, and base qualities are not on file.

The receptor's source is a human donor who donated a stem cell graft to a child with Fanconi anemia. This sequence uses TRBV27 and TRBJ1-6, with no D gene named confidently. The material was PBMCs, obtained from the stem cell graft. DNA sequence: TGTGCCAGCAGTCCCTTAGGGATCGGGGTAAATTCACCCCTCCACTTT. It specifies CASSPLGIGVNSPLHF.